A selection of T cell receptor beta chains follows, all from one sample in a study of blood T cell repertoires in COVID-19. TCRdb keeps only in-frame clones here, not all; method: immunoSEQ multiplex PCR. The sample has 380,000 or so clones, roughly 90% seen once; the top ten hold roughly 2%. Sequenced: PBMCs or T cells enriched from blood (not recorded which). All receptors come from a woman in her thirties or forties with acute COVID-19. The CDR3 runs from the conserved cysteine through the conserved F or W. The D gene is left open where the match is weak. Size is omitted from some rows. Given values are once, few, many or a class for expanded clones.

TRBV29-1	-	-	TRBJ1-2	TGCAGCGCCGGCGGAGACCGGGGTGGCGGCTACACCTTC	CSAGGDRGGGYTF
TRBV21-1	-	-	TRBJ1-5	TGTGCCAGCAGCGACGGAGAATACGATCAGCCCCAGCATTTT	CASSDGEYDQPQHF
TRBV4-2	once	-	TRBJ2-3	TGTGCCAGCAGCCAAGATGGGGCTAGAACAGATACGCAGTATTTT	CASSQDGARTDTQYF
TRBV30	-	TRBD1	TRBJ1-2	TGTGCCTGGAGTGTACATCGACAGGGAGCGATTGGCTACACCTTC	CAWSVHRQGAIGYTF
TRBV5-1	-	-	TRBJ2-7	TGCGCCAGCAGCTTGCAGGGGGGACCCGGCGAGCAGTACTTC	CASSLQGGPGEQYF
TRBV6-1	-	-	TRBJ1-3	TGTGCCAGCAGTGAATATCTGAGGGAGCTTGAAAACACCATATATTTT	CASSEYLRELENTIYF
TRBV5-3	-	-	TRBJ2-4	TGTGCCAGAAGCTTGCGGGGGGCCGCGACCAAAAACATTCAGTACTTC	CARSLRGAATKNIQYF
TRBV13	-	-	TRBJ1-2	TGTGCCAGCAGACCCGACAGGCGTATCGGCTACACCTTC	CASRPDRRIGYTF
TRBV19	-	-	TRBJ1-2	TGTGCCAGTAGTCCAACTCCATACGCCGATGGCTACACCTTC	CASSPTPYADGYTF
TRBV4-1	-	TRBD2	TRBJ2-3	TGCGCCAGCAGCCAAGAGGTGCGGGGGGGAGGCACAGATACGCAGTATTTT	CASSQEVRGGGTDTQYF
TRBV14	-	-	TRBJ1-1	TGTGCCAGCAGCCATCAGGAGAACACTGAAGCTTTCTTT	CASSHQENTEAFF
TRBV7-6	-	TRBD1	TRBJ2-5	TGTGCCAGCAGCAGAAGGGACAGTTCCATGGGGGAGGAGACCCAGTACTTC	CASSRRDSSMGEETQYF